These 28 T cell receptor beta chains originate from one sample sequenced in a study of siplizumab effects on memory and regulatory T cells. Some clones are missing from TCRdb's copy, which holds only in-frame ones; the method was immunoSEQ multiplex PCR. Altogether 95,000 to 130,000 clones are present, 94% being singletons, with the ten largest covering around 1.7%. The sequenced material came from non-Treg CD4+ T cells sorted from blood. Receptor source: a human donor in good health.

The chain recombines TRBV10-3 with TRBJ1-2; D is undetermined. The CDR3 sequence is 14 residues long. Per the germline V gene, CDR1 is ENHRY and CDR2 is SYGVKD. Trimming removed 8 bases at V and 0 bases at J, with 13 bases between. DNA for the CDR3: TGTGCCATCTCGGGGAGCAATTCTAACTATGGCTACACCTTC. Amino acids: CAISGSNSNYGYTF.

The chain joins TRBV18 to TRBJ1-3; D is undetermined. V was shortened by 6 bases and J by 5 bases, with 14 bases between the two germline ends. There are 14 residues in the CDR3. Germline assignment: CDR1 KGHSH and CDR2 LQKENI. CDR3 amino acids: CASSLGSGRNTIYF. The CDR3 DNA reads TGTGCCAGCTCCCTCGGTTCAGGCAGAAACACCATATATTTT. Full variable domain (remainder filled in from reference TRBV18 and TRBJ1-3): NAGVMQNPRHLVRRRGQEARLRCSPMKGHSHVYWYRQLPEEGLKFMVYLQKENIIDESGMPKERFSAEFPKEGPSILRIQQVVRGDSAAYFCASSLGSGRNTIYFGEGSWLTVV.

For the CDR3, the DNA is TGTGCCAGTAGTGTAACAGGTCCTGGGGCCAACGTCCTGACTTTC. Translated, it gives CASSVTGPGANVLTF. The V and J genes are TRBV19 and TRBJ2-6; D may be TRBD1 (5 bases). Trimming cost V 5 bases and J 2 bases, with 10 bases left between them. Germline CDR1 and CDR2: LNHDA and SQIVND (reference sequence). The CDR3 length is 15 residues.

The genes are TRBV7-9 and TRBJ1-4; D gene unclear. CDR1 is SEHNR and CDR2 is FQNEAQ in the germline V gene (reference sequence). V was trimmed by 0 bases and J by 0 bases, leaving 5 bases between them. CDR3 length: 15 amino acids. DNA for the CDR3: TGTGCCAGCAGCTTAGCGACCGCAACTAATGAAAAACTGTTTTTT. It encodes CASSLATATNEKLFF.

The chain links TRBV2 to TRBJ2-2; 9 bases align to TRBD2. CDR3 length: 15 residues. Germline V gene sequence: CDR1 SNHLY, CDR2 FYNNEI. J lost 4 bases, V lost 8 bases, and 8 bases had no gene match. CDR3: CASLSGSSPTGELFF. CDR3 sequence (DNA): TGTGCCAGCCTTAGCGGGAGTTCCCCCACCGGGGAGCTGTTTTTT.

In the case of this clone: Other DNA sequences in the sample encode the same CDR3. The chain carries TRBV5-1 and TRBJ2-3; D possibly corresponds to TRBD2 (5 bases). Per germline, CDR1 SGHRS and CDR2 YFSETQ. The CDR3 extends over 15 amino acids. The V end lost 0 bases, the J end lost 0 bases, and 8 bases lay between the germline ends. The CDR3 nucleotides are TGCGCCAGCAGCTTGGCTGGGAGTAGCACAGATACGCAGTATTTT. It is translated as CASSLAGSSTDTQYF.

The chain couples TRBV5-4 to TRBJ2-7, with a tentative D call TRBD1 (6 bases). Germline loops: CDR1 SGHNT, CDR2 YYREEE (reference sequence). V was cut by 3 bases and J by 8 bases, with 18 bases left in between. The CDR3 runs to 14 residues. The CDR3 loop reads CASSSEQGTLKQYF. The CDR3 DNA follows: TGTGCCAGCAGCTCCGAGCAGGGGACCCTCAAGCAGTACTTC.

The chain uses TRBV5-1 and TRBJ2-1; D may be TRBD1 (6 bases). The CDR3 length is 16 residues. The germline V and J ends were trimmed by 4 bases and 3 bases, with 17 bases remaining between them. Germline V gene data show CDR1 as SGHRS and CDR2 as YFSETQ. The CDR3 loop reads CASSVGYRANYNEQFF. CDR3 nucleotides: TGCGCCAGCAGCGTGGGTTACAGGGCGAACTACAATGAGCAGTTCTTC.

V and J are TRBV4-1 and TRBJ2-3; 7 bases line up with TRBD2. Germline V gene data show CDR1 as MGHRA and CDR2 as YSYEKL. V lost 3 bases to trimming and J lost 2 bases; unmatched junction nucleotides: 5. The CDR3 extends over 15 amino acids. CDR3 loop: CASSQGLPITDTQYF. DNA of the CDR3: TGCGCCAGCAGCCAGGGACTACCCATCACAGATACGCAGTATTTT.

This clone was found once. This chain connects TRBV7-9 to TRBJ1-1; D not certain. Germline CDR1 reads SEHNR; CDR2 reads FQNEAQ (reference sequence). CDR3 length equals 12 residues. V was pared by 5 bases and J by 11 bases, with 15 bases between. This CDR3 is CASSLIQSGAFF. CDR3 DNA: TGTGCCAGCAGCCTCATTCAGAGCGGGGCTTTCTTT.

CDR3 region: CASSRTGGSNTEAFF. The CDR3 bases are TGTGCCAGTAGTAGGACAGGGGGATCGAACACTGAAGCTTTCTTT. The rearrangement uses TRBV19 and TRBJ1-1; 10 bases fit TRBD1. Germline CDR1 reads LNHDA; CDR2 reads SQIVND (reference sequence). The CDR3 extends over 15 amino acids. The V and J ends lost 4 bases and 1 base, in that order; junction bases with no gene match: 3.

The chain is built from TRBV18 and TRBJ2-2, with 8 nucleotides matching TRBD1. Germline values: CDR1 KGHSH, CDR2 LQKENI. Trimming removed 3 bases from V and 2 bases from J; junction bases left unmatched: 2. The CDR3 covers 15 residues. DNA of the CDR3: TGTGCCAGCTCACCGGACAGGGAAAACACCGGGGAGCTGTTTTTT. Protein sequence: CASSPDRENTGELFF. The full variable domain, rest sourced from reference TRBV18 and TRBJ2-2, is NAGVMQNPRHLVRRRGQEARLRCSPMKGHSHVYWYRQLPEEGLKFMVYLQKENIIDESGMPKERFSAEFPKEGPSILRIQQVVRGDSAAYFCASSPDRENTGELFFGEGSRLTVL.

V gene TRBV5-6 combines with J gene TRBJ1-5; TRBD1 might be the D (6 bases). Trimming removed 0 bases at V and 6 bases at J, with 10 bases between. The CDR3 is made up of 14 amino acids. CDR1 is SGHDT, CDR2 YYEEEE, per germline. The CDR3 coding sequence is TGTGCCAGCAGCTTGGCACAGGGAGCTCAGCCCCAGCATTTT. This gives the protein CASSLAQGAQPQHF.

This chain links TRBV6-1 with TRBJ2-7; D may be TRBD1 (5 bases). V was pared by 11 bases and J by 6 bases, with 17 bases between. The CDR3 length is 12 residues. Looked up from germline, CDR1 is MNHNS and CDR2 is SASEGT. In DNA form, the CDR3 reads TGTGCCGCCCAGACCAAGACAGCCGAGCAGTACTTC. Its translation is CAAQTKTAEQYF.

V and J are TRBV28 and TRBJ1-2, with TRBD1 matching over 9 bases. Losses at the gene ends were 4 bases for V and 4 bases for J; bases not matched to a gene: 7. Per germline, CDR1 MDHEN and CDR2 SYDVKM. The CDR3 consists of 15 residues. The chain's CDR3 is CASSSGQGFPYGYTF. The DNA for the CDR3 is TGTGCCAGCAGTTCGGGACAGGGCTTTCCCTATGGCTACACCTTC.

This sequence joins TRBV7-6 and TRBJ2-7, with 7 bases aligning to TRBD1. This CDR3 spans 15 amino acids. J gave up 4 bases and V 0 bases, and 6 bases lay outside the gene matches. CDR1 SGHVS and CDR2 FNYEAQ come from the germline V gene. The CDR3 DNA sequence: TGTGCCAGCAGCTTAGCGCCAAGACAGGGATACGAGCAGTACTTC. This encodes CASSLAPRQGYEQYF.

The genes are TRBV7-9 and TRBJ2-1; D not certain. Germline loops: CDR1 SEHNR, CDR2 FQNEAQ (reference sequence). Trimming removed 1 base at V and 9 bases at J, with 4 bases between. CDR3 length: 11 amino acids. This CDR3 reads CASSLGGEQFF. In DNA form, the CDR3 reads TGTGCCAGCAGCTTAGGGGGTGAGCAGTTCTTC.

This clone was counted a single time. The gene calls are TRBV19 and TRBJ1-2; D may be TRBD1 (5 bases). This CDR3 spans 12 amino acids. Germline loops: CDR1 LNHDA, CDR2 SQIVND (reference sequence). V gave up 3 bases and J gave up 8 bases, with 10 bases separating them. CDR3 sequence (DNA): TGTGCCAGTAGTATGGGGGACCCCGGCTACACCTTC. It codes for CASSMGDPGYTF.

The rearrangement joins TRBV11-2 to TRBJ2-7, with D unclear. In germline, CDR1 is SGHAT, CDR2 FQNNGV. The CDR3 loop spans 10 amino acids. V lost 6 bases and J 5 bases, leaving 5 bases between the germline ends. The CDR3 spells CASRPNEQYF. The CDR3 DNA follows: TGTGCCAGCAGACCAAACGAGCAGTACTTC.

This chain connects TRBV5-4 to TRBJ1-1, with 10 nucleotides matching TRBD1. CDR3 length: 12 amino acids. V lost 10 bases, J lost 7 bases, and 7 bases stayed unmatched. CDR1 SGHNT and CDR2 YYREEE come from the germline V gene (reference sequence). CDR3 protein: CALGDRGLEAFF. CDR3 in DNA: TGTGCCCTGGGGGACAGGGGACTTGAAGCTTTCTTT.

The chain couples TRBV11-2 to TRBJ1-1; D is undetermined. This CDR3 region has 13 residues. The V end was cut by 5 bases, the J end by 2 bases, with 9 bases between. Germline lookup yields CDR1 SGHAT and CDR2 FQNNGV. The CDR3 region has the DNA TGTGCCAGCAGCCGGGGAATAAACACTGAAGCTTTCTTT. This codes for CASSRGINTEAFF.

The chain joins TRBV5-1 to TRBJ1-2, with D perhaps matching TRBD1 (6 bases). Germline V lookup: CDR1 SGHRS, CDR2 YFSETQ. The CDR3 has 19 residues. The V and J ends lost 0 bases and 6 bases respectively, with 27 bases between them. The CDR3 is CASSLGRGARYRRSDGYTF. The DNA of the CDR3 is TGCGCCAGCAGCTTGGGGCGGGGGGCGCGATACCGCCGCTCGGATGGCTACACCTTC.

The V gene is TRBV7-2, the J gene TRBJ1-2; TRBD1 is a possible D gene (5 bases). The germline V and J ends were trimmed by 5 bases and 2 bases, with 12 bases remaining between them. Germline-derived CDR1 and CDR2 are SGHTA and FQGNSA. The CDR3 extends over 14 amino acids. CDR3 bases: TGTGCCAGCAGCCCCCGGGGCCAGAACTATGGCTACACCTTC. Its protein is CASSPRGQNYGYTF.

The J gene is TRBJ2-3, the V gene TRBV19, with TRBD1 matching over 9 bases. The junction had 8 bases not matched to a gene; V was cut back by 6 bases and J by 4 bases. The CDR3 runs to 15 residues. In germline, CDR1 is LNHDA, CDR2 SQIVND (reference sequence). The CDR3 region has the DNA TGTGCCAGTAGCTTGGGACAGGGTTTAGCAGATACGCAGTATTTT. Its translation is CASSLGQGLADTQYF.

The DNA of the CDR3 is TGTGCCAGCACCACGCCGGGAGGATTCTATGGCTACACCTTC. Its protein is CASTTPGGFYGYTF. This chain connects TRBV5-4 to TRBJ1-2; D unresolved. The germline gives CDR1 SGHNT, CDR2 YYREEE (reference sequence). This CDR3 has 14 residues. Trimming removed 6 bases at V and 4 bases at J, with 16 bases between.

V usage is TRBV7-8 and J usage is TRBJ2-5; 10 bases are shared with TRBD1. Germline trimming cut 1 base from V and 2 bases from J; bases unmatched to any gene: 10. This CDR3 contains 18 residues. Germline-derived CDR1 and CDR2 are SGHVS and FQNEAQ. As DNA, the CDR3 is TGTGCCAGCAGCTTAGGTAGAGTTTTGGGACAGGGGCAAGAGACCCAGTACTTC. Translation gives CASSLGRVLGQGQETQYF.

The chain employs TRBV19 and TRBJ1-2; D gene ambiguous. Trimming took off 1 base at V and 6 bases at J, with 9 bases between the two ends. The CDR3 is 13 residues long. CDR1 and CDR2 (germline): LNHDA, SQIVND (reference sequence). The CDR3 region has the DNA TGTGCCAGTAGTATAGGGGAGCAGGATGGCTACACCTTC. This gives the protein CASSIGEQDGYTF.

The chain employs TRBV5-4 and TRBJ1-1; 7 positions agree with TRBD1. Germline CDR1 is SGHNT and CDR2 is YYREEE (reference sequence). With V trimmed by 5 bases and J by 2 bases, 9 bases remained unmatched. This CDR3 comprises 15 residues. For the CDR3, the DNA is TGTGCCAGCAGATCAGGAAGGGACAGCAACACTGAAGCTTTCTTT. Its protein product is CASRSGRDSNTEAFF.